This entry lists 2 T cell receptor beta chains sequenced from one sample in a study of beta chain features in type 1 diabetes. General study findings and limits: All four CD4+ subsets of Type 1 diabetes patients contained TCRB CDR3s that were moderately but significantly shorter.

No cognate antigen is known for these TCRs. Reverse transcribing all isolated RNA meant expressed TCRB transcripts were sequenced. Sequenced by immunoSEQ multiplex PCR; TCRdb stores in-frame clones only, minus some. Found here are 100,000 to 150,000 clones, 9% of them singletons; the top ten hold roughly 0.75%. Sequencing was performed on central memory CD4+ T cells from blood. These receptors all come from a man between 25 and 39 years old with type 1 diabetes.

In this sample, this clone turned up a few times. The CDR3 sequence is CASSLVQETQYF. CDR3 DNA sequence: TGTGCCAGCAGTTTAGTACAAGAGACCCAGTACTTC. V is TRBV28 and J is TRBJ2-5; D gene ambiguous. Germline assignment: CDR1 MDHEN and CDR2 SYDVKM. V was cut by 2 bases and J by 2 bases, with 3 bases left in between. This CDR3 has 12 amino acids.

This clone has a handful of counts. The V gene is TRBV30, the J gene TRBJ2-3; TRBD2 matches at 13 bases. Germline CDR1 GTSNPN, CDR2 SVGIG (reference sequence). The trim removed 2 bases at V and 4 bases at J, leaving 9 bases unmatched. This CDR3 has 17 amino acids. CDR3 DNA: TGTGCCTGGAGTTTGGGACTAGCGGGGTTTGAGTCAGATACGCAGTATTTT. Translation gives CAWSLGLAGFESDTQYF.